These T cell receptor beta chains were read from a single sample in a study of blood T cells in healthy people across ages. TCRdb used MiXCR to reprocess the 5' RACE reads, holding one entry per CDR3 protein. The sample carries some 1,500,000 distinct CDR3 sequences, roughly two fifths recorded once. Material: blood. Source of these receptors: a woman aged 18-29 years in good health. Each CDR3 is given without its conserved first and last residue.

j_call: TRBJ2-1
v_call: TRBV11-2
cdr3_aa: ASSDPRSYNEQF

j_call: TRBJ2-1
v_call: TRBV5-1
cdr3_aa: ASSFLSGGTYNERF

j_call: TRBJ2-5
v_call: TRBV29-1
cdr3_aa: SVGKRGILYNEQY

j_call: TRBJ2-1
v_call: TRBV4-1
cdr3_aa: ASSQEMTGINYEQF

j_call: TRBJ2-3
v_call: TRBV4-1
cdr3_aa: ASSQVRGTQY

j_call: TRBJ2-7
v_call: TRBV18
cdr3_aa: ASSPGRGDSYEQY

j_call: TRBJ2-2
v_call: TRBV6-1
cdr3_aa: ASSELAGNTGELF

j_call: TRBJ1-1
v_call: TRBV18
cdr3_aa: ASSPPAVNTEAF

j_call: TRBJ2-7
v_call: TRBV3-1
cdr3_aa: ASSQDIDGAYEQY

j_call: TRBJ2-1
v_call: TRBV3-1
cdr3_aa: ASSQAASGHNEQF

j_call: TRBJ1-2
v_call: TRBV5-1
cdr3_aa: ASSSTGVDGYT

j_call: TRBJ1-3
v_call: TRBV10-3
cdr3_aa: AIASGDGNTIY

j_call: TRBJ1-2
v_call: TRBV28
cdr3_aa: AALRAGNYGYT

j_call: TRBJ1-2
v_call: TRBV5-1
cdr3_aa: ASRPQEGYGYT

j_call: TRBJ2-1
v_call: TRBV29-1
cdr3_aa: SVATGVGYNEQF

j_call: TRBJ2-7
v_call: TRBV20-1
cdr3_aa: SAKSGSYYEQY

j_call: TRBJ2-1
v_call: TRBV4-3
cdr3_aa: ASSQDVVNDEQF

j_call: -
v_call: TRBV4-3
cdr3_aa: ASSQVAGENNEQY

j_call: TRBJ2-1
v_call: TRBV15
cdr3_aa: ATSRDEDRDYNEQF

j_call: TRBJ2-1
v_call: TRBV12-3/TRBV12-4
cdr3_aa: ASSSDSGNEQF

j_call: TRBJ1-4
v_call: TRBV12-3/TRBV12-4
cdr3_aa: ASSLDEKLF

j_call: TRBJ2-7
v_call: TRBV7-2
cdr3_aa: ASSLFDPIPSEQY

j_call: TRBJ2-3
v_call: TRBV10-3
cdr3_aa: AIRTSGSADTQY

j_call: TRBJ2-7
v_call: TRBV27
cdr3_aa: ASSPGHVQY

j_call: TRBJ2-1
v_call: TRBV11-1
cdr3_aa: ASSHGIALYNEQF

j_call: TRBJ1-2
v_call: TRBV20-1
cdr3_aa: SGGTLYGYT

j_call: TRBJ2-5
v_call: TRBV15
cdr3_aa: ATSRANRAGETQY

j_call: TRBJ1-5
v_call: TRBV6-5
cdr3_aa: ASSDDREEQPQH

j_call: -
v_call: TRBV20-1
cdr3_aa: SARVPGTVQETQF

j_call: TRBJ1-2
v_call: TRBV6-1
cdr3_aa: ASNVRGPNYNYGYT

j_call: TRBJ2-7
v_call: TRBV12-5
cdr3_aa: ASGLATGTGVHEQY

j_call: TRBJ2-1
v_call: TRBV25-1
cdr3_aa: ASSELGEKGHNEQF

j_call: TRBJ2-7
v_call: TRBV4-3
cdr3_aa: ASSQVASGIVEQY

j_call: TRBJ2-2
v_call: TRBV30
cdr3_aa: AWRVRGETNTGELF

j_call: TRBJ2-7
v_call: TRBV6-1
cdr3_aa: ASSESSVYEQY

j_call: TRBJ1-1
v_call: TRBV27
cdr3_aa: ASSLLGGAGETQAF

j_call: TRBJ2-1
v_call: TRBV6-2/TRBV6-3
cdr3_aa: ASSPGLGRGGEQF

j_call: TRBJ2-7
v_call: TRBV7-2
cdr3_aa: ASSLVRDTYEQY

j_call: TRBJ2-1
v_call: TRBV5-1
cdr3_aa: ASSYPIGAGDIYNEQF

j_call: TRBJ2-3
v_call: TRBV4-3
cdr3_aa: VSSQDTDSNTDTQY

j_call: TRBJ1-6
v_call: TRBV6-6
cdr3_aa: ASSSGDSRSPLH

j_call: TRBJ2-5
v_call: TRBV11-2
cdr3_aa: ASGLASFSQTQY

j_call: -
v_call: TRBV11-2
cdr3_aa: ASSLGQGSWETQY

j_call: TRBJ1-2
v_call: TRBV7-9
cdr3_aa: ASSVALGNYGYT

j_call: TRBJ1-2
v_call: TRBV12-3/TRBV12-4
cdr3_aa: ASGLSYGYT

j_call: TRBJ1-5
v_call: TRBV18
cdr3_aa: ASSPGEGNNQPQH

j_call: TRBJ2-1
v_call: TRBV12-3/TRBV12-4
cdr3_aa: ASSLRQRANEQF

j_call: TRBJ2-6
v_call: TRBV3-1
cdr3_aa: ASSHPPGQGIYSGANVPT

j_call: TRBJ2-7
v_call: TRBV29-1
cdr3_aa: SYRGGRAYEQY

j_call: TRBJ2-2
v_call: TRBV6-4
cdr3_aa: ASSGDGDNTGELF